What follows are 15 T cell receptor beta chains derived from one specimen sequenced in a study of shared clonotypes between healthy human individuals. The protocol was immunoSEQ multiplex PCR, while the TCRdb copy is restricted to in-frame clones and leaves out a portion. This repertoire shows about 990,000 clones, more than 75% found once; its top ten account for 0.61%. The sequenced sample consisted of memory CD4+ T cells from PBMCs. Regarding subset: CD45RA-negative fraction. These receptors all come from a man between 18 and 35 years old in good health. Some clones in this sample may be carry-over from other donors' samples.

V gene TRBV2 combines with J gene TRBJ2-1; 9 bases fit TRBD1. V gave up 6 bases and J gave up 12 bases; unmatched junction bases: 9. The CDR3 is made up of 13 amino acids. CDR1 and CDR2 (germline): SNHLY, FYNNEI. The CDR3 bases are TGTGCCAGCAGAGACCCGGGACAGGGCGGGCAGTTCTTC. This encodes CASRDPGQGGQFF.

This clone was detected a few times. V usage is TRBV4-1 and J usage is TRBJ2-7, with unresolved D. Germline-derived CDR1 and CDR2 are MGHRA and YSYEKL. The CDR3 totals 14 residues. With 4 bases removed from V and 2 bases from J, the gap between germline ends came to 12 bases. The DNA for the CDR3 is TGCGCCAGCAGCCGCCTTCGTCTAGCCTACGAGCAGTACTTC. Translation gives CASSRLRLAYEQYF.

The chain links TRBV5-4 to TRBJ2-3; D is undetermined. Germline V CDR1 and CDR2: SGHNT, YYREEE (reference sequence). Trimming left V 4 bases short and J 3 bases short, with 15 bases between. The CDR3 totals 15 residues. The CDR3 nucleotides are TGTGCCAGCAGCCCGGACCGATATCGGACAGATACGCAGTATTTT. The encoded protein is CASSPDRYRTDTQYF.

In this sample, this clone turned up once. The chain recombines TRBV15 with TRBJ2-1, with D possibly matching TRBD1 (6 bases). V was cut by 0 bases and J by 10 bases, with 10 bases left in between. CDR3 length: 13 amino acids. Germline V lookup: CDR1 LNHNV, CDR2 YYDKDF (reference sequence). Written as DNA, the CDR3 is TGTGCCACCAGCAGAGACCCTGACAGGGAGCAGTTCTTC. Encoded protein: CATSRDPDREQFF.

This clone was observed a few times. The J gene is TRBJ1-5, the V gene TRBV4-2; 9 bases line up with TRBD1. This CDR3 region has 14 residues. Germline loops: CDR1 LGHNA, CDR2 YNFKEQ. After removal of 2 bases from V and 5 bases from J, the junction contained 1 base not matched to a gene. The CDR3 loop reads CASSQTGGDQPQHF. The CDR3, as DNA: TGTGCCAGCAGCCAAACAGGGGGCGATCAGCCCCAGCATTTT.

For this clone: Other DNA sequences in the same sample also yield this CDR3. The rearrangement links TRBV5-1 to TRBJ2-5, with D perhaps being TRBD1 or TRBD2 (5 bases each). The CDR3 contains 14 residues. The germline gives CDR1 SGHRS, CDR2 YFSETQ. Trimming cost V 2 bases and J 3 bases, with 11 bases left between them. The CDR3 loop is CASSLWGREETQYF. The CDR3 region has the DNA TGCGCCAGCAGCTTATGGGGGAGAGAAGAGACCCAGTACTTC.

The chain links TRBV27 to TRBJ1-2; the match to TRBD1 covers 7 bases. This CDR3 has 15 residues. The ends lost 5 bases at V and 0 bases at J; junction bases unmatched: 6. Germline V gives CDR1 MNHEY, CDR2 SMNVEV (reference sequence). DNA for the CDR3: TGTGCCAGCAGTCCCCGGGACAGTGCTAACTATGGCTACACCTTC. As protein: CASSPRDSANYGYTF.

The V call is TRBV19, the J call TRBJ1-1; tentative D call: TRBD1 (6 bases). There are 15 residues in the CDR3. The ends were cut back, 7 bases at V and 4 bases at J, with 19 bases in the middle. CDR1 is LNHDA and CDR2 is SQIVND in the germline V gene (reference sequence). CDR3 amino acids: CASTQRGGAGTEAFF. The CDR3 DNA reads as TGTGCCAGTACCCAACGGGGGGGCGCGGGCACTGAAGCTTTCTTT.

This chain joins TRBV7-9 and TRBJ1-3, with 8 nucleotides matching TRBD1. Germline CDR1 reads SEHNR; CDR2 reads FQNEAQ (reference sequence). J was trimmed by 4 bases and V by 3 bases; bases with no gene match: 5. The CDR3 is made up of 15 amino acids. The CDR3 region is CASSFQGATGNTIYF. For the CDR3, the DNA is TGTGCCAGCAGCTTTCAGGGGGCAACAGGAAACACCATATATTTT.

The gene calls are TRBV30 and TRBJ1-2; 8 positions agree with TRBD1. The germline V gene has CDR1 GTSNPN and CDR2 SVGIG (reference sequence). CDR3 size: 13 residues. J was trimmed by 7 bases and V by 6 bases; bases with no gene match: 10. The CDR3 loop reads CACDADRESGYTF. As DNA, the CDR3 is TGTGCCTGCGACGCGGACAGGGAAAGTGGCTACACCTTC. The entire variable domain, with the rest obtained from reference TRBV30 and TRBJ1-2, is as follows: SQTIHQWPATLVQPVGSPLSLECTVEGTSNPNLYWYRQAAGRGLQLLFYSVGIGQISSEVPQNLSASRPQDRQFILSSKKLLLSDSGFYLCACDADRESGYTFGSGTRLTVV.

In its sample, this clone was seen many times. J is TRBJ2-7 and V is TRBV18, with TRBD2 matching 8 bases. CDR3 length: 16 amino acids. V lost 2 bases and J lost 5; bases outside the gene matches: 11. The germline gives CDR1 KGHSH, CDR2 LQKENI. In DNA form, the CDR3 reads TGTGCCAGCTCACCATTCTCCGCTAGCGGGTCCGACGAGCAGTACTTC. Encoded protein: CASSPFSASGSDEQYF.

V and J are TRBV9 and TRBJ2-1; TRBD1 agrees at 10 bases. V was clipped by 0 bases and J by 8 bases; unmatched bases: 5. CDR1 and CDR2 from the germline V gene are SGDLS and YYNGEE. CDR3 length: 15 residues. The CDR3 DNA follows: TGTGCCAGCAGCGTAGGGGGACAGGGGACCCATGAGCAGTTCTTC. This sequence encodes CASSVGGQGTHEQFF.

The rearrangement joins TRBV7-3 to TRBJ2-3; a possible D gene is TRBD1 (6 bases). CDR1 is SGHTA, CDR2 FQGTGA, per germline. Trimming took 5 bases from V and 1 from J, leaving 13 bases between them. This CDR3 has 15 residues. The CDR3 sequence is CASSTQGRGTDTQYF. The CDR3 DNA reads as TGTGCCAGCAGCACACAGGGTCGGGGCACAGATACGCAGTATTTT.

The rearrangement uses TRBV6-6 and TRBJ1-2; D call uncertain. The CDR3 consists of 15 residues. Germline loops: CDR1 MNHNY, CDR2 SVGAGI (reference sequence). The V gene lost 7 bases and the J gene lost 0 bases, with 15 bases spanning the gap. CDR3 coding DNA: TGTGCCAGCACCCAAAGAACGCCGCCTAACTATGGCTACACCTTC. This codes for CASTQRTPPNYGYTF.

The chain joins TRBV28 to TRBJ2-3; 8 bases are shared with TRBD1. V lost 3 bases, J lost 4 bases, and 3 bases stayed unmatched. The CDR3 is 14 amino acids. Germline CDR1 reads MDHEN; CDR2 reads SYDVKM. The CDR3 spells CASSFQGASDTQYF. The CDR3 region has the DNA TGTGCCAGCAGTTTCCAGGGGGCCTCAGATACGCAGTATTTT. The full variable domain, rest sourced from reference TRBV28 and TRBJ2-3, is DVKVTQSSRYLVKRTGEKVFLECVQDMDHENMFWYRQDPGLGLRLIYFSYDVKMKEKGDIPEGYSVSREKKERFSLILESASTNQTSMYLCASSFQGASDTQYFGPGTRLTVL.